The next 23 T cell receptor beta chains were all read from a single sample in a study of CD8+CD57+ T cells in acquired aplastic anemia. Researchers used genomic DNA as the template to profile TCR beta VDJ and CDR3. From the reads, TCRdb called clonotypes with MiXCR, one entry per CDR3 protein. The sample shows under 150,000 distinct CDR3 sequences, roughly 40% of them seen only once. The source material was sorted CD4+, CD8+, or CD8+CD57+ T cells (not recorded which) from PBMCs. Source of these receptors: a human donor in good health, serving as a control.

This clonotype has at least ten counts. This rearrangement joins TRBV12-3 or TRBV12-4 to TRBJ2-7, with D unresolved. The CDR3 is made up of 13 amino acids. The ends were cut back, 3 bases at V and 1 base at J, with 7 bases in the middle. The CDR3 DNA sequence: TGTGCCAGCAGTTTTCAGAGATCCTACGAGCAGTACTTC. Amino acids: CASSFQRSYEQYF.

The chain joins TRBV29-1 to TRBJ2-1; D remains ambiguous. The CDR3 contains 11 residues. Germline-derived CDR1 and CDR2 are SQVTM and ANQGSEA. V was pared by 4 bases and J by 4 bases, with 5 bases between. The DNA of the CDR3 is TGCAGCGTTGGCCCGTACAATGAGCAGTTCTTC. This gives the protein CSVGPYNEQFF.

This clonotype was counted ten times or more. The rearrangement uses TRBV19 and TRBJ1-5; possible D gene TRBD1, 5 bases. Germline-derived CDR1 and CDR2 are LNHDA and SQIVND (reference sequence). The CDR3 spans 13 residues. V shed 5 bases and J shed 9 bases, with 14 bases lying between them. In DNA form, the CDR3 reads TGTGCCAGTAGTGACGCGGGGGGATCGCCCCAGCATTTT. Translation gives CASSDAGGSPQHF.

This clonotype has at least ten counts. This chain connects TRBV20-1 to TRBJ1-1; TRBD1 matches 10 bases. Looked up from germline, CDR1 is DFQATT and CDR2 is SNEGSKA (reference sequence). CDR3 length: 17 amino acids. V shed 2 bases and J 4 bases; nucleotides not matched to a gene: 13. The CDR3 bases are TGCAGTGCTAGAAAAACCGGGACAGGGGTTAGAGGCACTGAAGCTTTCTTT. This translates into CSARKTGTGVRGTEAFF.

This clonotype was recorded only once. This sequence joins TRBV15 and TRBJ2-1; a possible D gene is TRBD1 (6 bases). CDR1 LNHNV and CDR2 YYDKDF come from the germline V gene (reference sequence). The CDR3 is 17 amino acids. Trimming took 4 bases from V and 6 from J, leaving 22 bases between them. CDR3: CATSTIQGRGTGNEQFF. DNA for the CDR3: TGTGCCACCAGCACCATACAGGGTAGGGGTACGGGCAATGAGCAGTTCTTC.

The chain carries TRBV20-1 and TRBJ2-7, with 7 bases that match TRBD1. This CDR3 spans 13 amino acids. The germline V gene encodes CDR1 DFQATT and CDR2 SNEGSKA (reference sequence). V shed 1 base and J 4 bases; nucleotides not matched to a gene: 4. The CDR3, as DNA: TGCAGTGCTAGAGTAGGGGGCGGGTACGAGCAGTACTTC. Protein: CSARVGGGYEQYF.

J is TRBJ2-3 and V is TRBV29-1; no firm D call. Germline CDR1 SQVTM, CDR2 ANQGSEA. The CDR3 consists of 12 residues. The ends were cut back, 7 bases at V and 0 bases at J, with 8 bases in the middle. CDR3 residues: CSAQTSTDTQYF. The CDR3 DNA reads as TGCAGCGCCCAAACAAGCACAGATACGCAGTATTTT.

This clonotype was seen a few times. This chain joins TRBV12-5 and TRBJ2-1; possible D gene TRBD1, 6 bases. This CDR3 spans 16 amino acids. Germline assignment: CDR1 LGHNT and CDR2 FRNRAP. V lost 4 bases and J 2 bases, leaving 15 bases between the germline ends. Written as DNA, the CDR3 is TGTGCTAGTGGTTCTTACAGGGCTACTGCCTACAATGAGCAGTTCTTC. Translating it yields CASGSYRATAYNEQFF. Combining the CDR3 with reference TRBV12-5 and TRBJ2-1 gives the whole variable domain DARVTQTPRHKVTEMGQEVTMRCQPILGHNTVFWYRQTMMQGLELLAYFRNRAPLDDSGMPKDRFSAEMPDATLATLKIQPSEPRDSAVYFCASGSYRATAYNEQFFGPGTRLTVL.

There are a few counts of this clonotype. The J gene is TRBJ2-1, the V gene TRBV19; 7 nucleotides line up with TRBD2. This CDR3 contains 16 residues. Trimming removed 6 bases from V and 5 bases from J; junction bases left unmatched: 13. Germline V gene lookup returns CDR1 LNHDA and CDR2 SQIVND (reference sequence). The CDR3 DNA is TGTGCCAGTAGCAGCCTCGGGAGGACGGCTAACAATGAGCAGTTCTTC. As protein: CASSSLGRTANNEQFF.

The rearrangement uses TRBV10-2 and TRBJ2-7; 9 nucleotides line up with TRBD1. The length of the CDR3 is 13 residues. With 6 bases clipped from V and 10 bases from J, the junction kept 10 bases outside the gene matches. CDR1 is WSHSY and CDR2 is SAAADI in the germline V gene. The CDR3 DNA reads as TGCGCCAGCAGCGATGCCAACAGGGGGCATCAGTACTTC. It is translated as CASSDANRGHQYF.

The rearrangement links TRBV3-1 to TRBJ1-1, with D hard to call. Trimming removed 3 bases at V and 4 bases at J, with 12 bases between. Germline V lookup: CDR1 LGHDT, CDR2 YNNKEL (reference sequence). The CDR3 is 14 residues long. CDR3 region: CASSQGYQTTEAFF. The CDR3 bases are TGTGCCAGCAGCCAGGGCTACCAGACCACTGAAGCTTTCTTT.

There are many counts of this clonotype. This chain connects TRBV7-6 to TRBJ1-4; 7 nucleotides match TRBD1. The CDR3 has 14 residues. V gave up 1 base and J gave up 10 bases; unmatched junction bases: 6. Germline CDR1 and CDR2: SGHVS and FNYEAQ. CDR3 sequence (DNA): TGTGCCAGCAGCTTAGGAGGGACAGTTGGAAAACTGTTTTTT. It translates to CASSLGGTVGKLFF.

This clonotype was counted ten times or more. The genes are TRBV13 and TRBJ2-1, with 7 bases that match TRBD1. This CDR3 has 16 residues. Germline CDR1 is PRHDT and CDR2 is FYEKMQ (reference sequence). V was clipped by 3 bases and J by 1 base; unmatched bases: 6. This CDR3 is CASSLGTAPSYNEQFF. The DNA of the CDR3 is TGTGCCAGCAGCTTGGGGACAGCGCCTTCCTACAATGAGCAGTTCTTC. Using reference TRBV13 and TRBJ2-1 for the parts outside the CDR3, the full variable domain is AAGVIQSPRHLIKEKRETATLKCYPIPRHDTVYWYQQGPGQDPQFLISFYEKMQSDKGSIPDRFSAQQFSDYHSELNMSSLELGDSALYFCASSLGTAPSYNEQFFGPGTRLTVL.

The chain links TRBV25-1 to TRBJ2-2; D might be TRBD2 (6 bases). V shed 6 bases and J shed 6 bases, with 38 bases lying between them. The germline gives CDR1 MGHDK, CDR2 SYGVNS. This CDR3 has 22 amino acids. CDR3 protein: CASSRTSALFVRGGKDAGELFF. As DNA, the CDR3 is TGTGCCAGCAGCCGGACCTCGGCGCTTTTTGTTCGGGGAGGAAAGGACGCCGGGGAGCTGTTTTTT. Together with reference TRBV25-1 and TRBJ2-2, the CDR3 gives the full variable domain: EADIYQTPRYLVIGTGKKITLECSQTMGHDKMYWYQQDPGMELHLIHYSYGVNSTEKGDLSSESTVSRIRTEHFPLTLESARPSHTSQYLCASSRTSALFVRGGKDAGELFFGEGSRLTVL.

A note on this clonotype: The CDR3 carries no conserved terminal phenylalanine or tryptophan, so it likely arises from a read error. V usage is TRBV18 and J usage is TRBJ2-3, with D possibly TRBD2 on 5 matching bases. The CDR3 is 15 amino acids. Between the trimmed V and J ends, which lost 4 bases and 2 bases, there was a span of 13 bases. Germline assignment: CDR1 KGHSH and CDR2 LQKENI. CDR3 protein: CASSQAGRNTDTQYL. In DNA form, the CDR3 reads TGTGCCAGCTCACAGGCTGGGAGAAACACAGATACGCAGTATCTT.

The CDR3 spells CASSPQTGSLSSGNTIYF. CDR3 nucleotides: TGTGCCAGCAGCCCTCAGACAGGTTCCCTCTCCTCTGGAAACACCATATATTTT. The genes are TRBV3-1 and TRBJ1-3, with a tentative D call TRBD1 (6 bases). The CDR3 totals 18 residues. Germline lookup yields CDR1 LGHDT and CDR2 YNNKEL (reference sequence). Trimming removed 4 bases at V and 0 bases at J, with 19 bases between.

This chain connects TRBV7-9 to TRBJ1-2; 10 bases fit TRBD1. CDR1 is SEHNR, CDR2 FQNEAQ, per germline (reference sequence). The CDR3 contains 15 residues. With V trimmed by 6 bases and J by 7 bases, 11 bases remained unmatched. The CDR3 nucleotides are TGTGCCAGCAGTTACCCGGGACAGGGGTCGGTTGGCTACACCTTC. Its translation: CASSYPGQGSVGYTF.

In this sample, this clonotype turned up many times. The chain carries TRBV7-2 and TRBJ2-2, with D perhaps TRBD2 (5 bases). V was cut by 10 bases and J by 0 bases, with 15 bases left in between. The CDR3 sequence is 15 residues long. Germline V CDR1 and CDR2: SGHTA, FQGNSA. CDR3 in DNA: TGTGCCAATAGGATAGCGATCACGAACACCGGGGAGCTGTTTTTT. Translating it yields CANRIAITNTGELFF.

This clonotype has only a few counts. The chain couples TRBV29-1 to TRBJ2-7, with 15 bases identical to TRBD2. Germline values: CDR1 SQVTM, CDR2 ANQGSEA. V lost 3 bases, J lost 5 bases, and 8 bases stayed unmatched. This CDR3 comprises 16 residues. The CDR3 sequence: CSVEGPGLAGGNEQYF. CDR3 nucleotides: TGCAGCGTTGAGGGACCAGGACTAGCGGGGGGGAACGAGCAGTACTTC.

This clonotype was observed at least ten times. The chain combines TRBV2 with TRBJ1-2, with a tentative D call TRBD1 (5 bases). Germline CDR1 reads SNHLY; CDR2 reads FYNNEI. Trimming took 1 base from V and 4 from J, leaving 13 bases between them. This CDR3 is built from 15 residues. The CDR3 region is CASSEGRVRRYGYTF. CDR3 nucleotide sequence: TGTGCCAGCAGTGAAGGCAGGGTGAGGCGCTATGGCTACACCTTC.

The chain carries TRBV10-3 and TRBJ2-7; D not certain. Per germline, CDR1 ENHRY and CDR2 SYGVKD. Trimming took off 9 bases at V and 3 bases at J, with 12 bases between the two ends. This CDR3 has 12 amino acids. This CDR3 reads CAISQTIYEQYF. The CDR3 DNA sequence: TGTGCCATTAGTCAGACCATCTACGAGCAGTACTTC.

In this sample, this clonotype turned up many times. The chain links TRBV20-1 to TRBJ2-7; either TRBD1 or TRBD2 may supply D (5 bases each). V lost 2 bases, J lost 2 bases, and 7 bases lay in between. CDR1 DFQATT and CDR2 SNEGSKA come from the germline V gene (reference sequence). The length of the CDR3 is 12 residues. This chain's CDR3 is CSARRGAYEQYF. The CDR3 nucleotides are TGCAGTGCTAGACGAGGGGCCTACGAGCAGTACTTC.

Ten or more counts support this clonotype. The chain combines TRBV19 with TRBJ1-3, with TRBD1 matching over 8 bases. Per the germline V gene, CDR1 is LNHDA and CDR2 is SQIVND (reference sequence). CDR3 size: 16 residues. With 6 bases clipped from V and 0 bases from J, the junction kept 7 bases outside the gene matches. Here the CDR3 DNA reads TGTGCCAGTAGAGGACAGGGACTATACTCTGGAAACACCATATATTTT. Amino acid sequence: CASRGQGLYSGNTIYF.